This passage covers 16 T cell receptor beta chains from one sample sequenced in a study of blood T cells in healthy people across ages. Then a second PCR, running about 6 to 12 cycles, was carried out with a sample-barcoded 5' primer and a J-beta primer mix. One entry per CDR3 protein results from TCRdb running MiXCR on the 5' RACE reads. The repertoire holds 750,000 to 950,000 distinct CDR3 sequences, with almost 30% as singletons. The same data also went into a second study, on T cells of mothers and their children.

The sequenced sample was blood. All receptors come from a woman aged 40 to 50 in good health.

On this clonotype itself: A read error may be the cause here, since a much bigger clone is one base away. The chain joins TRBV6-1 to TRBJ1-2; no clear D. CDR1 and CDR2 from the germline V gene are MNHNS and SASEGT. The CDR3 runs 12 residues. CDR3 in amino acids: CANSEASHGYTF. The CDR3 bases are TGTGCCAACAGTGAAGCTTCCCATGGCTACACCTTC.

The chain recombines TRBV19 with TRBJ1-5; D is possibly TRBD1 (6 bases). The CDR3 has 13 amino acids. Trimming removed 2 bases from V and 9 bases from J, with 11 bases in between. Germline V CDR1 and CDR2: LNHDA, SQIVND (reference sequence). The DNA for the CDR3 is TGTGCCAGTAGTATAACAGGGTCGGGGCCCCAGCATTTT. Translation gives CASSITGSGPQHF.

Ten or more counts support this clonotype. The J gene is TRBJ2-7, the V gene TRBV6-5; D is undetermined. The CDR3 sequence is 15 residues long. V lost 6 bases to trimming and J lost 0 bases, with 15 bases between them. Germline CDR1 is MNHEY and CDR2 is SVGAGI. CDR3: CASSSGSWSSYEQYF. CDR3 coding DNA: TGTGCCAGCAGCTCCGGGTCATGGAGCTCCTACGAGCAGTACTTC.

The V call is TRBV28, the J call TRBJ2-3; 8 bases align to TRBD1. This CDR3 contains 13 residues. Germline trimming cut 10 bases from V and 8 bases from J; bases unmatched to any gene: 11. CDR1 is MDHEN, CDR2 SYDVKM, per germline. The CDR3, as DNA: TGTGCCATCACCCCGTCAGGGGGCCTTACGCAGTATTTT. It specifies CAITPSGGLTQYF. The whole variable domain, filled in from reference TRBV28 and TRBJ2-3, reads DVKVTQSSRYLVKRTGEKVFLECVQDMDHENMFWYRQDPGLGLRLIYFSYDVKMKEKGDIPEGYSVSREKKERFSLILESASTNQTSMYLCAITPSGGLTQYFGPGTRLTVL.

The V gene is TRBV21-1, the J gene TRBJ2-1. TRBV21-1 is labeled a pseudogene. This CDR3 comprises 18 residues. The CDR3: CASSEHFPKGGSYNEQFF. CDR3 nucleotide sequence: TGTGCCAGCAGCGAACACTTCCCCAAGGGGGGCTCCTACAATGAGCAGTTCTTC.

This chain joins TRBV5-1 and TRBJ2-7, with 10 positions matching TRBD1. Trimming cost V 1 base and J 4 bases; bases outside gene matches: 8. The CDR3 is 16 amino acids. Germline assignment: CDR1 SGHRS and CDR2 YFSETQ. The CDR3 sequence: CASSLSPGQGTYEQYF. CDR3 in DNA: TGCGCCAGCAGCTTGTCTCCGGGACAGGGGACGTACGAGCAGTACTTC. The whole variable domain, filled in from reference TRBV5-1 and TRBJ2-7, reads KAGVTQTPRYLIKTRGQQVTLSCSPISGHRSVSWYQQTPGQGLQFLFEYFSETQRNKGNFPGRFSGRQFSNSRSEMNVSTLELGDSALYLCASSLSPGQGTYEQYFGPGTRLTVT.

A few counts support this clonotype. The chain employs TRBV10-3 and TRBJ1-1; D unresolved. The CDR3 spans 16 residues. Germline CDR1 and CDR2: ENHRY and SYGVKD. Deletions cut 0 bases from V and 3 bases from J, with 14 bases between. The CDR3 bases are TGTGCCATCAGTGAGTCGCATGGGGTGAAGGACACTGAAGCTTTCTTT. Its translation is CAISESHGVKDTEAFF.

This clonotype was seen more than once but under ten times. The CDR3 DNA reads TGTGCCAGCAGGGGACAGGGGCTTAGCAATCAGCCCCAGCATTTT. This translates into CASRGQGLSNQPQHF. The rearrangement joins TRBV12-3 or TRBV12-4 to TRBJ1-5, with 10 nucleotides matching TRBD1. The length of the CDR3 is 15 residues. V shed 6 bases, J shed 0 bases, and the junction held 2 bases outside the gene matches.

This clonotype was recorded only once. Mismatch with germline at one junction end may stem from a read error. Here the CDR3 DNA reads TGTGCCAGCTGCTTAACCAGGGATGGGAACACTGAAGCTTTCTTT. It translates to CASCLTRDGNTEAFF. The gene calls are TRBV11-1 and TRBJ1-1, with D perhaps TRBD1 (5 bases). Germline V gene lookup returns CDR1 SGHAT and CDR2 FQDESV (reference sequence). The CDR3 is 15 amino acids.

This clonotype turned up a few times. The V and J genes are TRBV27 and TRBJ2-4, with D possibly TRBD2 on 6 matching bases. Gene TRBJ2-7 matches the end of the DNA better, so the J call may be wrong. CDR3 size: 11 residues. Looked up from germline, CDR1 is MNHEY and CDR2 is SMNVEV (reference sequence). The CDR3 protein is CATGEGYEQYF. The CDR3 DNA follows: TGTGCCACGGGGGAAGGGTACGAGCAGTACTTC.

This clonotype was counted between two and nine times. The V and J genes are TRBV12-3 or TRBV12-4 and TRBJ1-2; D gene unclear. V gave up 8 bases and J gave up 3 bases, with 13 bases separating them. The CDR3 covers 13 residues. CDR3: CASGPTADYGYTF. CDR3 in DNA: TGTGCCAGCGGGCCAACGGCCGACTATGGCTACACCTTC.

The chain has TRBV6-2 or TRBV6-3 and TRBJ2-2, with 12 nucleotides matching TRBD2. Germline CDR1 is MNHEY and CDR2 is SVGEGT. The CDR3 length is 16 residues. The V segment lost 5 bases and the J segment 6 bases; nucleotides outside the gene matches: 7. The CDR3 DNA reads as TGTGCCAGCAGTCCGCTAGCGGGGGGGTCCCCCGGGGAGCTGTTTTTT. Protein product: CASSPLAGGSPGELFF.

The rearrangement joins TRBV18 to TRBJ2-3, with 9 bases fitting TRBD1. V lost 5 bases, J lost 2 bases, and 14 bases stayed unmatched. CDR3 size: 18 residues. The germline CDR1 and CDR2 sequences are KGHSH and LQKENI. The CDR3 region has the DNA TGTGCCAGCTCAGCCCTACCGGGACAGGGTTGGCCCACAGATACGCAGTATTTT. Protein sequence: CASSALPGQGWPTDTQYF.

The V gene is TRBV10-3, the J gene TRBJ1-2, with TRBD1 as a possible D gene (5 bases). Germline-derived CDR1 and CDR2 are ENHRY and SYGVKD. Trimming cost V 0 bases and J 2 bases, with 22 bases left between them. The length of the CDR3 is 19 residues. For the CDR3, the DNA is TGTGCCATCAGTGAGTCCACAGGAAGCCTCGACAGACTCAACTATGGCTACACCTTC. Its translation is CAISESTGSLDRLNYGYTF.

This clonotype showed up just a few times. The CDR3 loop is CASSPPMDTEAFF. In nucleotides, the CDR3 is TGTGCCAGCTCACCCCCCATGGACACTGAAGCTTTCTTT. The chain employs TRBV18 and TRBJ1-1; D gene uncertain. In germline, CDR1 is KGHSH, CDR2 LQKENI. Trimming removed 3 bases at V and 3 bases at J, with 8 bases between. The CDR3 spans 13 residues.

The gene calls are TRBV9 and TRBJ2-7; D remains unclear. V lost 3 bases and J 7 bases, leaving 17 bases between the germline ends. Per germline, CDR1 SGDLS and CDR2 YYNGEE. The CDR3 covers 14 residues. CDR3 sequence reads: CASSATLTHNEQYF. The DNA for the CDR3 is TGTGCCAGCAGCGCCACTCTGACCCACAATGAGCAGTACTTC.